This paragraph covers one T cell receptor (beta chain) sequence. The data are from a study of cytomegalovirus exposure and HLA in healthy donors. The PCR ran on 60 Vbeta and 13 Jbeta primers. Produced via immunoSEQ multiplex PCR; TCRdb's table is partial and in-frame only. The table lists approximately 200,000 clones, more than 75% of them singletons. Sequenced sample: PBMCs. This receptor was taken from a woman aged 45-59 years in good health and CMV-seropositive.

DNA for the CDR3: TGTGCCAGCAGTCCCGAGTATAGGGGGAATGAAGCTTTCTTT. This encodes CASSPEYRGNEAFF. This chain links TRBV6-6 with TRBJ1-1; the D gene is possibly TRBD1 (6 bases). V lost 5 bases and J 7 bases, leaving 17 bases between the germline ends. Per germline, CDR1 MNHNY and CDR2 SVGAGI (reference sequence). The CDR3 contains 14 residues.